Sequencing of this TCR beta chain was carried out in a study of T cell repertoires in cytomegalovirus infection. In the study overall: It can be stated that public TCR beta signatures indicated CMV infection as well as a matching HLA type.

Looked up from germline, CDR1 is SGHVS and CDR2 is FNYEAQ. The CDR3 runs to 13 residues. Trimming took 4 bases from V and 1 from J, leaving 8 bases between them. With regard to this clonotype: Its antigen is unidentified.

TCRdb reprocessed the reads via MiXCR and lists one record per CDR3 protein. The sample yields more than 95,000 distinct CDR3 sequences, around 30% seen once. The sample in question was CD8+ T cells from cultured PBMCs, obtained from culture after CMV antigen stimulation. The receptor was derived from a human donor in good health (CMV status not recorded). Some clones in this sample may be carry-over from other donors' samples. This chain uses TRBV7-6 with TRBJ2-7, with unresolved D. CDR3 amino acids: CASSSSQSYEQYF. For the CDR3, the DNA is TGTGCCAGCAGCTCGTCACAGTCCTACGAGCAGTACTTC.